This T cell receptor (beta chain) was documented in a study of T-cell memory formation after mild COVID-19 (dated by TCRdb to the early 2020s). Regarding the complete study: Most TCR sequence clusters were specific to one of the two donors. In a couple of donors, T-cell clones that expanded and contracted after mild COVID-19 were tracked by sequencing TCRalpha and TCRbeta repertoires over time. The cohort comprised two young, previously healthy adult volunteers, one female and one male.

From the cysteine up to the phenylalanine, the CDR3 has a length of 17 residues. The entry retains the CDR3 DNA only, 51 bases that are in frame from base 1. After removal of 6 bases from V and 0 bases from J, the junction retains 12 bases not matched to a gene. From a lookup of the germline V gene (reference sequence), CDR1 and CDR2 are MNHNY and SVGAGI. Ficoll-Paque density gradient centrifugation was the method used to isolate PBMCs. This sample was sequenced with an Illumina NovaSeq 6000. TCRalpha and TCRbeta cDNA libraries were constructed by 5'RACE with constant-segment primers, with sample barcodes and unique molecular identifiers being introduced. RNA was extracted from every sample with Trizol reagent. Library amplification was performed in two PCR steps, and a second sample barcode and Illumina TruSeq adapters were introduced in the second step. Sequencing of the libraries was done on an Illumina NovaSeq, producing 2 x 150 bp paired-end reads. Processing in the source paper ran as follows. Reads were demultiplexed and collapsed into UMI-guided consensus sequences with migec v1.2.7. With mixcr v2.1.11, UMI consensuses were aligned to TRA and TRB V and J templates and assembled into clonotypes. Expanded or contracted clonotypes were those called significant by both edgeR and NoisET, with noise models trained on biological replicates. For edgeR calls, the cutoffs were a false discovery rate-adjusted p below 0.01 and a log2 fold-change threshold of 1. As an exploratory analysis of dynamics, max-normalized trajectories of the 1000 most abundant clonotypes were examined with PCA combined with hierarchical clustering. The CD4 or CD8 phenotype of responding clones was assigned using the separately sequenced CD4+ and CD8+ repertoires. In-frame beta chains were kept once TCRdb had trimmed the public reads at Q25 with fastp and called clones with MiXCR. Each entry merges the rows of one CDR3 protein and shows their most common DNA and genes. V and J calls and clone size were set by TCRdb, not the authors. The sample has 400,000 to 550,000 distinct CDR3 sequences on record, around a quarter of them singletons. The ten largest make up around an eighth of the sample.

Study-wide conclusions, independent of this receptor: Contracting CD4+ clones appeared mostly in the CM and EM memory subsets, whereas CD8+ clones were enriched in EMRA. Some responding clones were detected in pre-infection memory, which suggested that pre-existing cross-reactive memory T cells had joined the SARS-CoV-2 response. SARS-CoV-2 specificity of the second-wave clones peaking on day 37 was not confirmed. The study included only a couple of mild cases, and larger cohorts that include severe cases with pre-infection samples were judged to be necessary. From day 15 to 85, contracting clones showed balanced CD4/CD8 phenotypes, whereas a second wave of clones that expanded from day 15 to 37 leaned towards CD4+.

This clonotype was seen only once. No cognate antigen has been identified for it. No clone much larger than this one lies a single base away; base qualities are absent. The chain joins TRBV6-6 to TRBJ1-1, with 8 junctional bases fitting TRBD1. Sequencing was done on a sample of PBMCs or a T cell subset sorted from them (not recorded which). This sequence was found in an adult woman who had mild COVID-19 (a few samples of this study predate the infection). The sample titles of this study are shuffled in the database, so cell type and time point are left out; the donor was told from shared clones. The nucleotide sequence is TGTGCCAGCAGGGGGGACAGGAGAATTCCGATGAACACTGAAGCTTTCTTT. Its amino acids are CASRGDRRIPMNTEAFF.